These T cell receptor beta chains were read from a single sample in a study of identical twins. TCRdb fed the 5' RACE reads into MiXCR, producing one record per CDR3 protein. This repertoire shows roughly 250,000 distinct CDR3 sequences, 6% to 8.5% found once; its top ten account for more than 5%. These data are also associated with another study on yellow fever vaccine responses in identical twins.

Sequenced input: CD8+ T cells sorted from blood. The receptors here all came from a woman aged 18 to 35 in good health. Each CDR3 is given with its conserved first and last residue. D genes are given only for firm matches. The size of a clone is reported for some rows only, either as once, few or many, or as a class for expanded clones.

TRBV29-1	.	many	TRBJ2-1	CSPRGVYNEQFF	TGCAGCCCGAGGGGGGTGTACAATGAGCAGTTCTTC
TRBV11-2	TRBD2	few	TRBJ2-1	CASSSRVGLAGGGNEQFF	TGTGCCAGCAGCAGTAGAGTGGGACTAGCGGGGGGGGGCAATGAGCAGTTCTTC
TRBV6-1	TRBD1	.	TRBJ1-4	CASMEQGAQEKLFF	TGTGCCAGCATGGAACAGGGGGCTCAGGAAAAACTGTTTTTT
TRBV9	.	.	TRBJ1-6	CASSVGGSPLHF	TGTGCCAGCAGCGTAGGAGGGTCACCCCTCCACTTT
TRBV20-1	TRBD1	.	TRBJ1-6	CSAYDRAGLISSYNSPLHF	TGCAGTGCGTACGACAGGGCAGGGTTAATTAGCTCCTATAATTCACCCCTCCACTTT
TRBV20-1	.	many	TRBJ1-3	CSAREGGVVAGNTIYF	TGCAGTGCTAGAGAAGGAGGGGTTGTTGCCGGAAACACCATATATTTT
TRBV2	.	few	TRBJ2-7	CASTFPSGSQFYEQYF	TGTGCCAGCACGTTCCCGTCGGGGTCTCAATTCTACGAGCAGTACTTC
TRBV6-1	.	few	TRBJ1-5	CASSSDGYSNQPQHF	TGTGCCAGCAGCTCGGACGGATATAGCAATCAGCCCCAGCATTTT
TRBV11-3	.	.	TRBJ2-5	CASSLVRREETQYF	TGTGCCAGCAGCTTAGTCCGACGGGAGGAGACCCAGTACTTC
TRBV29-1	TRBD2	many	TRBJ2-1	CSVLAGGLYNEQFF	TGCAGCGTTCTAGCGGGAGGACTTTACAATGAGCAGTTCTTC
TRBV24-1	.	.	TRBJ2-2	CATSDLKELFF	TGTGCCACCAGTGATTTGAAGGAGCTGTTTTTT
TRBV24-1	.	many	TRBJ2-2	CATSDFRSTGELFF	TGTGCCACCAGTGATTTTCGTTCCACCGGGGAGCTGTTTTTT
TRBV6-4	TRBD1	many	TRBJ2-1	CASSATTGGDEQFF	TGTGCCAGCAGTGCTACAACAGGGGGCGATGAGCAGTTCTTC
TRBV3-1	.	few	TRBJ2-5	CASSQGATLEIGQETQYF	TGTGCCAGCAGCCAAGGGGCAACATTGGAGATAGGACAAGAGACCCAGTACTTC
TRBV2	.	.	TRBJ1-5	CASRRRGNQPQHF	TGTGCCAGCCGGAGAAGGGGAAATCAGCCCCAGCATTTT
TRBV7-9	TRBD1	.	TRBJ2-7	CASSLLSGQEFSYKQYF	TGTGCCAGCAGCTTGTTAAGCGGACAGGAATTCTCCTACAAGCAGTACTTC
TRBV6-1	.	many	TRBJ2-2	CAGEAGASTGELFF	TGTGCCGGGGAGGCGGGGGCAAGCACCGGGGAGCTGTTTTTT
TRBV4-1	.	many	TRBJ2-3	CASSQDITDTQYF	TGCGCCAGCAGCCAAGATATTACAGATACGCAGTATTTT
TRBV21-1	.	many	TRBJ2-2	CASPLMAHYAGELFF	TGTGCCAGCCCCCTTATGGCGCACTACGCCGGGGAGCTGTTTTTT
TRBV24-1	TRBD2	.	TRBJ2-2	CATSSLAVNTGELFF	TGTGCCACCAGCTCCCTAGCGGTTAACACCGGGGAGCTGTTTTTT
TRBV7-2	TRBD2	few	TRBJ2-2	CASSFSLTSGSSPANTGELFF	TGTGCCAGCAGCTTTTCGCTGACTAGCGGGAGTTCCCCCGCGAACACCGGGGAGCTGTTTTTT
TRBV6-4	.	many	TRBJ1-1	CASSDRPGTGNTEAFF	TGTGCCAGCAGTGACCGTCCCGGGACGGGGAACACTGAAGCTTTCTTT
TRBV11-2	TRBD2	few	TRBJ2-1	CASSLRTSGPVYNEQFF	TGTGCCAGCAGCTTACGGACTAGCGGTCCGGTCTACAATGAGCAGTTCTTC
TRBV7-8	.	.	TRBJ2-1	CASSPTRGEQFF	TGTGCCAGCAGCCCGACTAGGGGTGAGCAGTTCTTC
TRBV6-1	TRBD2	.	TRBJ2-1	CASTPLAGGPMDEQFF	TGTGCCAGCACCCCACTAGCGGGAGGGCCTATGGATGAGCAGTTCTTC
TRBV29-1	.	.	TRBJ2-2	CSGFITNTGELFF	TGCAGCGGATTTATTACTAACACCGGGGAGCTGTTTTTT
TRBV12-3/TRBV12-4	.	few	TRBJ2-3	CASSLTGRTDTQYF	TGTGCCAGCAGTTTAACAGGGCGCACAGATACGCAGTATTTT
TRBV7-8	TRBD2	.	TRBJ2-3	CASSFAHSPLAGSVTDTQYF	TGTGCCAGCAGCTTTGCCCACTCCCCACTAGCGGGATCCGTCACAGATACGCAGTATTTT
TRBV6-5	TRBD1	few	TRBJ2-3	CASRLLTGGDTQYF	TGTGCCAGCCGTTTGTTGACAGGGGGAGATACGCAGTATTTT
TRBV20-1	.	.	TRBJ1-5	CSARAPSNQPQHF	TGCAGTGCTAGAGCTCCCAGCAATCAGCCCCAGCATTTT
TRBV27	TRBD2	few	TRBJ2-7	CASAPTSGPSYEQYF	TGTGCCAGCGCCCCCACTAGCGGGCCCTCCTACGAGCAGTACTTC
TRBV2	.	few	TRBJ2-5	CASSEALRPRETQYF	TGTGCCAGCAGTGAAGCGCTTCGACCCAGGGAGACCCAGTACTTC
TRBV29-1	.	many	TRBJ2-7	CSVESLSGSHEQYF	TGCAGCGTTGAGAGTTTGAGCGGGTCCCACGAGCAGTACTTC
TRBV9	.	.	TRBJ2-2	CASSVAPGELFF	TGTGCCAGCAGCGTAGCTCCCGGGGAGCTGTTTTTT
TRBV27	.	few	TRBJ1-5	CASANWGGDQPQHF	TGTGCCAGCGCAAATTGGGGGGGGGATCAGCCCCAGCATTTT
TRBV10-3	TRBD1	.	TRBJ2-1	CAISGGDRGHGEQFF	TGTGCCATCAGTGGCGGGGACAGGGGGCACGGGGAGCAGTTCTTC
TRBV11-1	TRBD2	many	TRBJ2-2	CASSFRPWTSLNTGELFF	TGTGCCAGCAGCTTCCGACCTTGGACTAGCTTGAACACCGGGGAGCTGTTTTTT
TRBV10-3	.	.	TRBJ2-1	CAIWRDSYNEQFF	TGTGCCATCTGGCGGGACAGCTACAATGAGCAGTTCTTC
TRBV10-3	TRBD1	many	TRBJ2-1	CAISETGGTAYNEQFF	TGTGCCATCAGTGAGACAGGGGGAACAGCCTACAATGAGCAGTTCTTC
TRBV6-5	TRBD1	many	TRBJ2-1	CASSYGGTGMLDEQFF	TGTGCCAGCAGTTACGGGGGGACAGGGATGTTGGATGAGCAGTTCTTC
TRBV6-5	.	many	TRBJ1-2	CASSYSGRPYGYTF	TGTGCCAGCAGTTACTCCGGCAGGCCGTATGGCTACACCTTC
TRBV3-1	TRBD1	few	TRBJ2-3	CASSLRDRGWTDTQYF	TGTGCCAGCAGCCTCCGGGACAGGGGATGGACAGATACGCAGTATTTT
TRBV11-1	TRBD2	few	TRBJ2-2	CASSLRTSGASGTGELFF	TGTGCCAGCAGCTTAAGGACTAGCGGGGCATCGGGCACCGGGGAGCTGTTTTTT
TRBV7-9	.	many	TRBJ2-3	CASSLVSTDTQYF	TGTGCCAGCAGCTTAGTAAGCACAGATACGCAGTATTTT
TRBV19	.	.	TRBJ1-1	CASGSSMNTEAFF	TGTGCCAGTGGCAGTAGCATGAACACTGAAGCTTTCTTT
TRBV3-1	.	.	TRBJ2-2	CASSKDWGGATRRLGELFF	TGTGCCAGCTCCAAAGATTGGGGTGGGGCGACGAGGAGACTCGGGGAGCTGTTTTTT
TRBV7-8	TRBD2	many	TRBJ2-2	CASSRSGRPGELFF	TGTGCCAGCAGTAGGAGCGGGAGGCCCGGGGAGCTGTTTTTT
TRBV5-4	TRBD2	.	TRBJ2-1	CASSLGGLAGGNNEQFF	TGTGCCAGCAGCTTGGGGGGACTAGCGGGAGGGAACAATGAGCAGTTCTTC
TRBV7-9	TRBD2	few	TRBJ2-7	CASSPRLGEGSYEQYF	TGTGCCAGCAGCCCCCGGCTGGGGGAGGGCTCCTACGAGCAGTACTTC
TRBV5-1	TRBD1	few	TRBJ2-7	CASSYGDRGYEQYF	TGCGCCAGCAGCTACGGGGACAGGGGGTACGAGCAGTACTTC
TRBV6-4	.	.	TRBJ2-1	CASSDSIDSPWNEQFF	TGTGCCAGCAGTGACTCAATCGATAGCCCTTGGAATGAGCAGTTCTTC
TRBV28	.	.	TRBJ1-2	CASSATVFGGYTF	TGTGCCAGCAGTGCCACGGTCTTTGGGGGCTACACCTTC
TRBV12-3/TRBV12-4	TRBD2	many	TRBJ2-5	CASSFREGPQETQYF	TGTGCCAGCAGTTTCCGGGAGGGCCCCCAAGAGACCCAGTACTTC
TRBV6-1	.	.	TRBJ2-5	CASSEDSQAVGETQYF	TGTGCCAGCAGTGAAGATTCGCAGGCGGTGGGGGAGACCCAGTACTTC
TRBV29-1	TRBD2	many	TRBJ2-7	CSVTGGLAGAYEQYF	TGCAGCGTGACCGGGGGACTAGCGGGAGCCTACGAGCAGTACTTC
TRBV21-1	.	.	TRBJ2-7	CASSKGGQGREQYF	TGTGCCAGCAGCAAGGGAGGACAGGGGAGAGAGCAGTACTTC
TRBV6-1	.	many	TRBJ2-2	CASSEAENGELFF	TGTGCCAGCAGTGAAGCTGAGAACGGGGAGCTGTTTTTT
TRBV12-3/TRBV12-4	.	few	TRBJ2-1	CASSFGAFEQFF	TGTGCCAGCAGTTTCGGCGCATTTGAGCAGTTCTTC